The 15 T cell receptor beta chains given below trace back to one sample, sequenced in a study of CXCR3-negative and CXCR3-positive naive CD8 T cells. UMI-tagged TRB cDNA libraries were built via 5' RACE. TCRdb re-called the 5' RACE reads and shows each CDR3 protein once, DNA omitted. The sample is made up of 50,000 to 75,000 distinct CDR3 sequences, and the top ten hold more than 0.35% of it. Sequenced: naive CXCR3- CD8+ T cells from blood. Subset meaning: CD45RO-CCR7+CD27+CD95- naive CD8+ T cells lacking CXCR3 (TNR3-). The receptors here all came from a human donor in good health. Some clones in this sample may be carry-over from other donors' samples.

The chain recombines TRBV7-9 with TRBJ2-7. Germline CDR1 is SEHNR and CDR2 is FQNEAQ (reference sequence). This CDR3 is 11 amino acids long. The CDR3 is CASSVNYEQYF.

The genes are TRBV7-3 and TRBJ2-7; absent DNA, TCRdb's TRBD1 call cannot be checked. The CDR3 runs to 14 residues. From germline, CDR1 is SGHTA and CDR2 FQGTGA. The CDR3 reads CASSLGQGDHEQYF. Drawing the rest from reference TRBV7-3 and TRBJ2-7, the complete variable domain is GAGVSQTPSNKVTEKGKYVELRCDPISGHTALYWYRQSLGQGPEFLIYFQGTGAADDSGLPNDRFFAVRPEGSVSTLKIQRTERGDSAVYLCASSLGQGDHEQYFGPGTRLTVT.

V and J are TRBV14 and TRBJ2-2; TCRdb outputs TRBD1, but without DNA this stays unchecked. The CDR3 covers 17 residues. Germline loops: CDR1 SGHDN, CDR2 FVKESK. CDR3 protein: CASSQLHRDRGTGELFF.

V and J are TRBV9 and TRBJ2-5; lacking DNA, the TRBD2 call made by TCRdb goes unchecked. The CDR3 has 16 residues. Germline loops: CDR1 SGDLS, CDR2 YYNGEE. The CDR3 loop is CASSVSSGGARETQYF.

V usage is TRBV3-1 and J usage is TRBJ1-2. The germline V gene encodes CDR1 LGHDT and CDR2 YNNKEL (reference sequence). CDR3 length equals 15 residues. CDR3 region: CASSQVVSSYYGYTF.

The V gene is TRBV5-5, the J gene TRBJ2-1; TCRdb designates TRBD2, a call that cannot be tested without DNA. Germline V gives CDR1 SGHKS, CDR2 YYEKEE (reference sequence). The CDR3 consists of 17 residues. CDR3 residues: CASSLSLAGGWYNEQFF.

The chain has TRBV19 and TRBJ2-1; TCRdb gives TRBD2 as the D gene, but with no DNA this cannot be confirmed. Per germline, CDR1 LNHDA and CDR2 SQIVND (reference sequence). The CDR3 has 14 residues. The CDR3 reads CASSSSRQYNEQFF.

The CDR3 loop reads CSVEGTFYEQYF. The chain recombines TRBV29-1 with TRBJ2-7. From germline, CDR1 is SQVTM and CDR2 ANQGSEA. This CDR3 spans 12 amino acids.

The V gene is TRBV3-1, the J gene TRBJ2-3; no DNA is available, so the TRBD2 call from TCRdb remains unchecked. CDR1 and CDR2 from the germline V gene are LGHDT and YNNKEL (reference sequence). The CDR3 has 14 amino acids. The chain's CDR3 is CASSQGAGTDTQYF.

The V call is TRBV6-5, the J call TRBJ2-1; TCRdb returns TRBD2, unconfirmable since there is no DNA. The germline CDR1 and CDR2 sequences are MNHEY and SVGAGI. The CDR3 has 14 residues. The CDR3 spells CASSGGGTYNEQFF.

This CDR3 is CASSYSISESGANVLTF. This sequence joins TRBV6-2 or TRBV6-3 and TRBJ2-6. This CDR3 spans 17 amino acids. Germline V CDR1 and CDR2: MNHEY, SVGEGT.

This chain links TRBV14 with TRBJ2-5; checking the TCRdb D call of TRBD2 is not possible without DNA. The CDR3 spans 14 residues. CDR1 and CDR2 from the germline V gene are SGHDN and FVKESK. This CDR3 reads CASSQGQGLKTQYF.

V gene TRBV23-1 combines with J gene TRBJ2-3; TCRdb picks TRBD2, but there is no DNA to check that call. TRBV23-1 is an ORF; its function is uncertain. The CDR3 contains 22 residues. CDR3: CASSPPCLAGTIRREPTDTQYF.

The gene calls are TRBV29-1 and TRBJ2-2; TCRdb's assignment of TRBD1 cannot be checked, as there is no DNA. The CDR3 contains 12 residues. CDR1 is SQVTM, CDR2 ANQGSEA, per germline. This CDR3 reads CSVRGGTGELFF.

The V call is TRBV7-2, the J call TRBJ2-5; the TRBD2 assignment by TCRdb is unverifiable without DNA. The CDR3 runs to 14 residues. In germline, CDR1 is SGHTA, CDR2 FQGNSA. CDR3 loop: CASSSTGLQETQYF.